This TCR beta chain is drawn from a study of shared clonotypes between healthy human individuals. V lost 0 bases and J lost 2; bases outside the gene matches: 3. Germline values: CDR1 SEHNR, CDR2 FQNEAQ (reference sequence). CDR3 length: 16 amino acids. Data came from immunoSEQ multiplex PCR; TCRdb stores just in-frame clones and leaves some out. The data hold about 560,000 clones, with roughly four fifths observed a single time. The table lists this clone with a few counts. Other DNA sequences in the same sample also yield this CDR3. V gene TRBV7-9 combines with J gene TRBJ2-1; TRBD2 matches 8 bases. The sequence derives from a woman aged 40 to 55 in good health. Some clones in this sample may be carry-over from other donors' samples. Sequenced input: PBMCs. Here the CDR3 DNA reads TGTGCCAGCAGCTTAGCATTAGCGGGAACCTACAATGAGCAGTTCTTC. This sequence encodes CASSLALAGTYNEQFF.